Below are 17 T cell receptor beta chains sequenced from a single sample in a study of T cell repertoires in cytomegalovirus infection. TCRdb passed the reads through MiXCR, listing each CDR3 protein once. The sample holds approximately 990,000 distinct CDR3 sequences; roughly 30% are singletons and the top ten take around 15%. Their antigens remain unidentified. This material consisted of cultured CD8+ T cells from PBMCs, taken from culture after CMV antigen stimulation. These receptors came from a human donor in good health (CMV status not recorded). Some clones in this sample may be carry-over from other donors' samples.

This clonotype was observed at least ten times. The chain carries TRBV7-6 and TRBJ1-6; tentative D call: TRBD1 (6 bases). The CDR3 extends over 13 amino acids. The germline V gene has CDR1 SGHVS and CDR2 FNYEAQ. V lost 6 bases and J lost 10, with 13 bases in between. In DNA, the CDR3 is TGTGCCAGCAGGTACAGGGAGGGGTCACCCCTCCACTTT. Translation gives CASRYREGSPLHF.

This clonotype came up many times. The V and J genes are TRBV7-2 and TRBJ1-5; D is uncertain. Germline V gives CDR1 SGHTA, CDR2 FQGNSA. This CDR3 has 14 amino acids. Trimming took 2 bases from V and 0 from J, leaving 5 bases between them. CDR3 residues: CASSLIHSNQPQHF. The DNA for the CDR3 is TGTGCCAGCAGCTTAATACATAGCAATCAGCCCCAGCATTTT.

DNA for the CDR3: TGTGCCAGCAGCTTACTAACCTTTGAGGATACGCAGTATTTT. It translates to CASSLLTFEDTQYF. The gene calls are TRBV7-2 and TRBJ2-3, with D uncertain. Trimming took off 2 bases at V and 6 bases at J, with 12 bases between the two ends. Germline CDR1 reads SGHTA; CDR2 reads FQGNSA. The CDR3 has 14 residues.

The chain has TRBV29-1 and TRBJ2-1; D not certain. Germline CDR1 reads SQVTM; CDR2 reads ANQGSEA. The ends were cut back, 2 bases at V and 9 bases at J, with 8 bases in the middle. This CDR3 contains 11 residues. CDR3 coding DNA: TGCAGCGTTGAAACGACACGTGAGCAGTTCTTC. Its translation: CSVETTREQFF.

This sequence joins TRBV5-3 and TRBJ2-2; 8 bases fit TRBD1. TRBV5-3 belongs to the ORF category, with a function that is uncertain. CDR3 length: 16 residues. V trimming: 8 bases; J trimming: 6 bases; junction bases outside the gene matches: 15. The CDR3 loop is CASSPGGKEPPGELFF. The DNA for the CDR3 is TGTGCCAGCAGCCCAGGGGGCAAGGAACCTCCCGGGGAGCTGTTTTTT.

The CDR3, as DNA: TGTGCCACCAACACCCAACTCGAGCGGTCTGAAGCTTTCTTT. It codes for CATNTQLERSEAFF. This chain uses TRBV15 with TRBJ1-1, with D unclear. V was trimmed by 7 bases and J by 6 bases, leaving 18 bases between them. Per the germline V gene, CDR1 is LNHNV and CDR2 is YYDKDF (reference sequence). The CDR3 length is 14 residues.

This clonotype was counted ten times or more. The rearrangement uses TRBV7-6 and TRBJ2-5; 10 bases match TRBD2. CDR1 and CDR2 from the germline V gene are SGHVS and FNYEAQ. J lost 2 bases, V lost 3 bases, and 6 bases had no gene match. This CDR3 region has 16 residues. The DNA of the CDR3 is TGTGCCAGCAGCTTCGGACTAGCGGAGTCTCAAGAGACCCAGTACTTC. This gives the protein CASSFGLAESQETQYF.

This clonotype was detected many times. The rearrangement links TRBV7-8 to TRBJ2-5; D is possibly TRBD1 (6 bases). The CDR3 loop spans 13 amino acids. Germline V gene data show CDR1 as SGHVS and CDR2 as FQNEAQ. Trimming left V 7 bases short and J 5 bases short, with 14 bases between. CDR3: CASNPDSFETQYF. DNA of the CDR3: TGTGCCAGCAACCCGGACAGTTTCGAGACCCAGTACTTC.

This clonotype has just a few counts. The chain has TRBV4-1 and TRBJ2-3; D is perhaps TRBD1 (6 bases). The CDR3 is 16 residues long. Germline V gives CDR1 MGHRA, CDR2 YSYEKL. V lost 4 bases and J 4 bases, leaving 18 bases between the germline ends. CDR3 nucleotides: TGCGCCAGCAGCCTTCTTACAGGGTTCATCTCAGATACGCAGTATTTT. This gives the protein CASSLLTGFISDTQYF.

Only a few counts were recorded for this clonotype. The chain combines TRBV19 with TRBJ2-7; 8 nucleotides match TRBD1. Germline CDR1 is LNHDA and CDR2 is SQIVND (reference sequence). V gave up 5 bases and J gave up 3 bases; unmatched junction bases: 9. The CDR3 loop spans 15 amino acids. CDR3 protein: CASSEDRGPLYEQYF. CDR3 bases: TGTGCCAGTAGTGAAGACAGGGGACCACTCTACGAGCAGTACTTC.

The chain employs TRBV6-8 and TRBJ2-5; 12 positions agree with TRBD1. V lost 6 bases, J lost 5 bases, and 10 bases stayed unmatched. CDR1 and CDR2 (germline): MNHGY, SAAAGT. The CDR3 consists of 16 residues. Here the CDR3 DNA reads TGTGCCAGCAGACCCTCAAGGGACAGGGGGCTCGAGACCCAGTACTTC. Amino acids: CASRPSRDRGLETQYF.

V usage is TRBV5-4 and J usage is TRBJ2-5; 9 bases align to TRBD1. The CDR3 totals 16 residues. Germline loops: CDR1 SGHNT, CDR2 YYREEE (reference sequence). The V gene end was trimmed by 3 bases and the J gene end by 5 bases; junction bases not matched to a gene: 11. The CDR3 loop reads CASSSLGTGIPETQYF. CDR3 sequence (DNA): TGTGCCAGCAGCTCCTTGGGGACAGGGATTCCGGAGACCCAGTACTTC. Full variable domain (rest looked up from reference TRBV5-4 and TRBJ2-5): ETGVTQSPTHLIKTRGQQVTLRCSSQSGHNTVSWYQQALGQGPQFIFQYYREEENGRGNFPPRFSGLQFPNYSSELNVNALELDDSALYLCASSSLGTGIPETQYFGPGTRLLVL.

V and J are TRBV14 and TRBJ2-3; 7 nucleotides align to TRBD2. The germline V gene encodes CDR1 SGHDN and CDR2 FVKESK. The CDR3 contains 12 residues. The trim removed 0 bases at V and 12 bases at J, leaving 3 bases unmatched. The CDR3 DNA sequence: TGTGCCAGCAGCCAAGACGCGGGACTACAGTATTTT. Its protein product is CASSQDAGLQYF.

Points on this clonotype: A clone one base away is much larger, so this may be a read error. No conserved phenylalanine or tryptophan ends this CDR3, so it is likely a read error. The chain combines TRBV12-3 or TRBV12-4 with TRBJ1-2; a weak D match, TRBD1 (5 bases). V shed 5 bases and J shed 3 bases, with 13 bases lying between them. The CDR3 consists of 14 residues. The DNA of the CDR3 is TGTGCCAGCAGTCCCGGGGGACTGTACTATGGCTACACCGTC. Amino acids: CASSPGGLYYGYTV.

The V call is TRBV6-2 or TRBV6-3, the J call TRBJ2-7; 9 bases are a match to TRBD1. CDR1 is MNHEY and CDR2 is SVGEGT in the germline V gene. Losses at the gene ends were 4 bases for V and 0 bases for J; bases not matched to a gene: 7. This CDR3 spans 16 amino acids. Here the CDR3 reads CASSSEGTGISYEQYV. The CDR3 DNA follows: TGTGCCAGCAGTTCCGAGGGGACAGGGATCTCCTACGAGCAGTACGTC.

Only a few counts were recorded for this clonotype. The chain combines TRBV4-1 with TRBJ2-7, with 9 bases aligning to TRBD1. Germline lookup yields CDR1 MGHRA and CDR2 YSYEKL. The junction had 12 bases not matched to a gene; V was cut back by 5 bases and J by 4 bases. This CDR3 has 16 residues. CDR3 protein: CASSVVGGTGTYEQYF. CDR3 sequence (DNA): TGCGCCAGCAGCGTCGTCGGGGGGACAGGGACGTACGAGCAGTACTTC.

This clonotype has more than one count but fewer than ten. The CDR3 reads CASSHTSGGVDTQYF. CDR3 in DNA: TGTGCCAGCAGTCACACTAGCGGGGGGGTAGATACGCAGTATTTT. The V call is TRBV12-3 or TRBV12-4, the J call TRBJ2-3; TRBD2 agrees at 13 bases. V was pared by 5 bases and J by 5 bases, with 4 bases of the junction left unmatched. The CDR3 covers 15 residues.